A single sample is the source of the 7 T cell receptor beta chains below, sequenced in a study of cytomegalovirus exposure and HLA in healthy donors. The primer mix had 60 Vbeta and 13 Jbeta primers. Sequenced by immunoSEQ multiplex PCR; TCRdb stores in-frame clones only, minus some. The sample comprises about 200,000 clones, 82% of which are singletons, and approximately 2.5% rests with the top ten. Sequencing was done on a sample of PBMCs. The receptor source for this set is a woman between 40 and 50 years old in good health and CMV-seronegative.

This chain uses TRBV28 with TRBJ2-3, with 13 bases fitting TRBD2. Germline loops: CDR1 MDHEN, CDR2 SYDVKM. With 6 bases clipped from V and 2 bases from J, the junction kept 8 bases outside the gene matches. The CDR3 has 17 amino acids. CDR3 nucleotide sequence: TGTGCCAGCAGGTTAAGCGGACTAGCGGGAGACACAGATACGCAGTATTTT. Translating it yields CASRLSGLAGDTDTQYF.

The chain carries TRBV30 and TRBJ1-2; 9 bases fit TRBD1. Trimming took 6 bases from V and 7 from J; bases not matched to a gene: 9. Per the germline V gene, CDR1 is GTSNPN and CDR2 is SVGIG (reference sequence). The CDR3 has 13 residues. The CDR3 here is CACQRQGVGGYTF. CDR3 bases: TGTGCCTGCCAGCGACAGGGGGTCGGTGGCTACACCTTC. Full variable domain (remainder filled in from reference TRBV30 and TRBJ1-2): SQTIHQWPATLVQPVGSPLSLECTVEGTSNPNLYWYRQAAGRGLQLLFYSVGIGQISSEVPQNLSASRPQDRQFILSSKKLLLSDSGFYLCACQRQGVGGYTFGSGTRLTVV.

The V call is TRBV7-9, the J call TRBJ1-1; tentatively, D is TRBD1 (5 bases). The ends were cut back, 1 base at V and 5 bases at J, with 11 bases in the middle. Germline CDR1 and CDR2: SEHNR and FQNEAQ (reference sequence). This CDR3 has 14 residues. The CDR3 nucleotides read TGTGCCAGCAGCTTAGAGGGGCAAGGAACTGAAGCTTTCTTT. Its translation: CASSLEGQGTEAFF.

The V gene is TRBV6-5, the J gene TRBJ1-1; D call uncertain. V was cut by 6 bases and J by 6 bases, with 14 bases left in between. The CDR3 is 13 residues long. The germline V gene encodes CDR1 MNHEY and CDR2 SVGAGI. The CDR3 loop reads CASRPTRAAEAFF. The CDR3 coding sequence is TGTGCCAGCAGGCCGACAAGAGCCGCTGAAGCTTTCTTT.

The CDR3 nucleotides are TGCAGCGTTGAAGGGGGGCGGACGTTTGAAGCTTTCTTT. This codes for CSVEGGRTFEAFF. The genes are TRBV29-1 and TRBJ1-1, with D perhaps TRBD1 (6 bases). The CDR3 runs to 13 residues. From germline, CDR1 is SQVTM and CDR2 ANQGSEA. Trimming stripped 1 base from V and 7 bases from J, with 13 bases between.

The rearrangement joins TRBV18 to TRBJ1-1; D unclear. The germline gives CDR1 KGHSH, CDR2 LQKENI. The ends were cut back, 6 bases at V and 1 base at J, with 15 bases in the middle. The CDR3 totals 15 residues. The CDR3 coding sequence is TGTGCCAGCTCCTTTGGGCAGACAAAGAACACTGAAGCTTTCTTT. Encoded protein: CASSFGQTKNTEAFF.

The chain carries TRBV28 and TRBJ2-6; D unresolved. The CDR3 sequence is 15 residues long. Trimming cost V 4 bases and J 0 bases, with 7 bases left between them. Looked up from germline, CDR1 is MDHEN and CDR2 is SYDVKM. The CDR3 DNA follows: TGTGCCAGCAGTTCCCTGAGCTCTGGGGCCAACGTCCTGACTTTC. Protein product: CASSSLSSGANVLTF.